This paragraph reports one T cell receptor beta chain. Donors were drawn from the approximately 110-subject validation cohort, separate from the roughly 700-subject first cohort. The data originate from a study of cytomegalovirus exposure and HLA in healthy donors. Germline CDR1 is SGDLS and CDR2 is YYNGEE. The CDR3 is 14 residues long. Trimming stripped 3 bases from V and 8 bases from J, with 15 bases between. Clones were read by immunoSEQ multiplex PCR, and TCRdb kept only the in-frame ones, dropping some. Here the sample spans some 220,000 clones, about 90% being singletons. The chain carries TRBV9 and TRBJ2-4; D perhaps matches TRBD1 (5 bases). The TCR originated in a woman under 30 in good health and CMV-seronegative. Source material: PBMCs. The CDR3 sequence is CASSAQRQTDIQYF. The CDR3 DNA sequence: TGTGCCAGCAGCGCCCAACGACAGACGGACATTCAGTACTTC. Filled out from reference TRBV9 and TRBJ2-4, the complete variable domain reads DSGVTQTPKHLITATGQRVTLRCSPRSGDLSVYWYQQSLDQGLQFLIQYYNGEERAKGNILERFSAQQFPDLHSELNLSSLELGDSALYFCASSAQRQTDIQYFGAGTRLSVL.